The clone carrying this T cell receptor (beta chain) showed up many times. Its specificity is unknown. The sample originates from a study of post-analysis software for immune sequencing data. Prepared TCR beta cDNA libraries contained unique molecular identifiers. TCRdb re-analysed the PCR reads in MiXCR, keeping a single row per CDR3 protein. The top ten clones hold under 9% of a sample with 350,000 to 500,000 distinct CDR3 sequences, approximately 37% of them seen once. V lost 3 bases, J lost 4 bases, and 4 bases lay in between. Germline assignment: CDR1 KGHSH and CDR2 LQKENI. The CDR3 covers 11 residues. Points from the study as a whole: Compared with controls, patients had more of roughly 5 TRBV segments, including TRBV5-6, TRBV5-1 and TRBV20-1. Compared against controls, patients with multiple sclerosis displayed significantly lower normalized Chao1 diversity.

The TCR sequence derives from a girl aged 2-10 years with multiple sclerosis. The sequencing input was blood. The rearrangement joins TRBV18 to TRBJ2-7; D gene unclear. The CDR3 reads CASSPGYEQYF. CDR3 DNA: TGTGCCAGCTCACCGGGATACGAGCAGTACTTC. Using reference TRBV18 and TRBJ2-7 for the parts outside the CDR3, the full variable domain is NAGVMQNPRHLVRRRGQEARLRCSPMKGHSHVYWYRQLPEEGLKFMVYLQKENIIDESGMPKERFSAEFPKEGPSILRIQQVVRGDSAAYFCASSPGYEQYFGPGTRLTVT.